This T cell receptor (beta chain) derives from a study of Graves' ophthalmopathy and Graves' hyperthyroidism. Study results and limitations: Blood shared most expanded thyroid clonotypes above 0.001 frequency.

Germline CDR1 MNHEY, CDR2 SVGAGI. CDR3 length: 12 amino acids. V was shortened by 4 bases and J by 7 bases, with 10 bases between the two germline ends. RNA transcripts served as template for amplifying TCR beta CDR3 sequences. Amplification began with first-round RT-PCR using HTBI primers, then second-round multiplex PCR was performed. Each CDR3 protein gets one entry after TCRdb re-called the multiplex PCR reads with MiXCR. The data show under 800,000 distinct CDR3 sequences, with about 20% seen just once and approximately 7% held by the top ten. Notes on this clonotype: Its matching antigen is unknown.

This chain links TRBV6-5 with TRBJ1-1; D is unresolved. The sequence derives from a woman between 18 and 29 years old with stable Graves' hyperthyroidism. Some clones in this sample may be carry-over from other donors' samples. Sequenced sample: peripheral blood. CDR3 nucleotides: TGTGCCAGCAGTTTAATTCTTGTTGAAGCTTTCTTT. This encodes CASSLILVEAFF.